One and the same sample provided the 18 T cell receptor beta chains below, sequenced in a study of cytomegalovirus exposure and HLA in healthy donors. The PCR made use of 60 Vbeta and 13 Jbeta primers. Sequencing was performed with immunoSEQ multiplex PCR; in TCRdb, only in-frame clones are kept and a portion is missing. Of approximately 150,000 clones detected, over 75% appear once; the ten largest clones hold 0.66%. The sample was PBMCs. These receptor sequences come from a male donor in good health and CMV-seronegative.

This clone was observed a handful of times. Other DNA sequences in this sample translate to the same CDR3. The rearrangement links TRBV6-5 to TRBJ1-6, with TRBD1 matching 9 bases. The CDR3 extends over 16 amino acids. After removal of 4 bases from V and 7 bases from J, the junction contained 8 bases not matched to a gene. Germline V lookup: CDR1 MNHEY, CDR2 SVGAGI. CDR3 DNA sequence: TGTGCCAGCAGTTTGCTATCACAGGGGGCCAATTCACCCCTCCACTTT. Protein product: CASSLLSQGANSPLHF.

This clone occurred a few times. The chain links TRBV7-9 to TRBJ2-1, with TRBD2 matching over 10 bases. V gave up 0 bases and J gave up 4 bases; unmatched junction bases: 3. The germline gives CDR1 SEHNR, CDR2 FQNEAQ (reference sequence). This CDR3 spans 16 amino acids. CDR3 sequence: CASSLAWTSGYNEQFF. CDR3 DNA: TGTGCCAGCAGCTTAGCGTGGACTAGCGGATACAATGAGCAGTTCTTC. The full variable domain, completed using reference TRBV7-9 and TRBJ2-1, is DTGVSQNPRHKITKRGQNVTFRCDPISEHNRLYWYRQTLGQGPEFLTYFQNEAQLEKSRLLSDRFSAERPKGSFSTLEIQRTEQGDSAMYLCASSLAWTSGYNEQFFGPGTRLTVL.

This clone was seen a handful of times. This chain links TRBV5-1 with TRBJ1-1, with D unresolved. The CDR3 extends over 13 amino acids. From germline, CDR1 is SGHRS and CDR2 YFSETQ. V lost 2 bases to trimming and J lost 2 bases, with 7 bases between them. CDR3 loop: CASSFTDNTEAFF. Written as DNA, the CDR3 is TGCGCCAGCAGCTTTACAGATAACACTGAAGCTTTCTTT.

This clone was seen more than once but under ten times. The V call is TRBV2, the J call TRBJ2-7, with D unclear. The CDR3 contains 14 residues. Per germline, CDR1 SNHLY and CDR2 FYNNEI. V was clipped by 5 bases and J by 9 bases, with 20 bases between them. Written as DNA, the CDR3 is TGTGCCAGCAGTCCAGCTCGTCTGCCTACGGGGCAGTACTTC. It codes for CASSPARLPTGQYF.

The V gene is TRBV5-4, the J gene TRBJ1-2; 9 bases map to TRBD1. V shed 5 bases, J shed 5 bases, and the junction held 7 bases outside the gene matches. Per the germline V gene, CDR1 is SGHNT and CDR2 is YYREEE (reference sequence). The CDR3 covers 14 residues. The CDR3 DNA is TGTGCCAGCAGGTCGACAGGGGGGCTATATGGCTACACCTTC. Translated: CASRSTGGLYGYTF. The full variable domain, its missing parts supplied by reference TRBV5-4 and TRBJ1-2, is ETGVTQSPTHLIKTRGQQVTLRCSSQSGHNTVSWYQQALGQGPQFIFQYYREEENGRGNFPPRFSGLQFPNYSSELNVNALELDDSALYLCASRSTGGLYGYTFGSGTRLTVV.

This chain connects TRBV5-1 to TRBJ2-7; tentatively, D is TRBD2 (7 bases). Trimming shortened V by 2 bases and J by 2 bases, and 8 bases separated the two germline ends. The CDR3 runs 13 residues. Germline values: CDR1 SGHRS, CDR2 YFSETQ. CDR3 sequence reads: CASSFGGPYEQYF. In DNA form, the CDR3 reads TGCGCCAGCAGCTTCGGGGGGCCCTACGAGCAGTACTTC.

The rearrangement joins TRBV9 to TRBJ2-7, with a weak D call TRBD2 (5 bases). The CDR3 length is 14 residues. Germline assignment: CDR1 SGDLS and CDR2 YYNGEE. Trimming cost V 4 bases and J 3 bases, with 14 bases left between them. The CDR3 sequence: CASSPEDLNYEQYF. CDR3 sequence (DNA): TGTGCCAGCAGCCCGGAGGACCTGAACTACGAGCAGTACTTC.

As regards this clone: The junction differs from germline at one of its ends, possibly a read error. The chain has TRBV5-1 and TRBJ1-2; 8 positions agree with TRBD1. Germline-derived CDR1 and CDR2 are SGHRS and YFSETQ. The CDR3 length is 14 residues. The CDR3 DNA sequence: TGCGCCAGCAGTTTGGAGCAGGGGGCGAAAGGCTACACCTTC. Encoded protein: CASSLEQGAKGYTF.

This chain connects TRBV18 to TRBJ1-2; D is possibly TRBD1 (5 bases). The CDR3 is 17 amino acids. The ends were cut back, 0 bases at V and 5 bases at J, with 19 bases in the middle. Germline values: CDR1 KGHSH, CDR2 LQKENI. The CDR3 sequence is CASSPPFGRGPLYGYTF. The CDR3 DNA is TGTGCCAGCTCACCACCTTTCGGGAGGGGCCCCCTGTATGGCTACACCTTC.

This clone appeared a single time. This sequence joins TRBV20-1 and TRBJ1-1, with D perhaps TRBD1 (5 bases). Trimming took off 6 bases at V and 0 bases at J, with 5 bases between the two ends. The germline V gene has CDR1 DFQATT and CDR2 SNEGSKA (reference sequence). The CDR3 has 11 residues. The CDR3 DNA sequence: TGCAGTGCAGGGGTGAACACTGAAGCTTTCTTT. Its translation: CSAGVNTEAFF.

Only a few counts were recorded for this clone. The gene calls are TRBV9 and TRBJ2-1; TRBD2 might be the D (7 bases). CDR1 and CDR2 from the germline V gene are SGDLS and YYNGEE. The CDR3 extends over 16 amino acids. V shed 2 bases and J shed 5 bases, with 17 bases lying between them. The CDR3 here is CASSVGGPITHNEQFF. The CDR3, as DNA: TGTGCCAGCAGCGTGGGGGGGCCGATAACCCACAATGAGCAGTTCTTC.

The rearrangement joins TRBV7-5 to TRBJ1-4. TRBV7-5 is reported as a pseudogene. The CDR3 totals 22 residues. The CDR3 sequence is CARSLSLGGFGPRIVPDEKLFF. As DNA, the CDR3 is TGTGCCAGAAGCTTATCATTAGGAGGGTTCGGCCCTAGAATCGTTCCTGATGAAAAACTGTTTTTT.

The chain joins TRBV5-1 to TRBJ1-2; unclear D gene. Trimming removed 0 bases from V and 5 bases from J, with 14 bases in between. This CDR3 contains 15 residues. Germline V gene sequence: CDR1 SGHRS, CDR2 YFSETQ. The CDR3 DNA reads TGCGCCAGCAGCTTGGATGGTTTCGGCGGTTATGGCTACACCTTC. Amino acid sequence: CASSLDGFGGYGYTF.

The chain links TRBV25-1 to TRBJ1-2; TRBD1 agrees at 9 bases. The CDR3 sequence is 16 residues long. Per germline, CDR1 MGHDK and CDR2 SYGVNS. V was pared by 2 bases and J by 6 bases, with 10 bases of the junction left unmatched. CDR3 coding DNA: TGTGCCAGCAGTGAACCGGGGGACAGGGAATCGGATGGCTACACCTTC. It is translated as CASSEPGDRESDGYTF.

The CDR3 is CASSPREGDTEAFF. The CDR3 bases are TGCGCCAGCAGCCCTCGGGAGGGCGACACTGAAGCTTTCTTT. This chain uses TRBV4-1 with TRBJ1-1; D is unclear. The CDR3 is 14 amino acids. Germline values: CDR1 MGHRA, CDR2 YSYEKL. Deletions cut 4 bases from V and 3 bases from J, with 12 bases between.

The chain uses TRBV27 and TRBJ2-4; a weak D match, TRBD1 (5 bases). Deletions cut 2 bases from V and 1 base from J, with 15 bases between. The CDR3 has 17 amino acids. Germline V CDR1 and CDR2: MNHEY, SMNVEV (reference sequence). CDR3 amino acids: CASSLKGREGAKNIQYF. CDR3 DNA sequence: TGTGCCAGCAGTTTAAAGGGGCGCGAAGGCGCCAAAAACATTCAGTACTTC.

This rearrangement joins TRBV18 to TRBJ1-2; perhaps TRBD1 as D (6 bases). The CDR3 totals 14 residues. V lost 7 bases to trimming and J lost 1 base, with 13 bases between them. The germline V gene encodes CDR1 KGHSH and CDR2 LQKENI. The CDR3 bases are TGTGCCAGCTTTTCGGGGGGCCTTAACTATGGCTACACCTTC. The encoded protein is CASFSGGLNYGYTF.

This clone was seen once. This chain joins TRBV9 and TRBJ2-5, with TRBD2 matching over 8 bases. The CDR3 has 14 residues. The germline gives CDR1 SGDLS, CDR2 YYNGEE. The trim removed 4 bases at V and 11 bases at J, leaving 13 bases unmatched. The CDR3 DNA reads as TGTGCCAGCAGCCCGGGGGGGACGCCGATGGGGCAGTACTTC. Protein sequence: CASSPGGTPMGQYF.